This T cell receptor beta chain appears in the sequencing data of a study of cytomegalovirus exposure and HLA in healthy donors. The germline gives CDR1 SGHVS, CDR2 FQNEAQ. Trimming removed 4 bases from V and 7 bases from J; junction bases left unmatched: 5. The CDR3 is 14 residues long. Sequenced by immunoSEQ multiplex PCR; TCRdb stores in-frame clones only, minus some. This table holds under 250,000 clones, roughly 84% found once. The donors belonged to the roughly 110-subject validation cohort, separate from the roughly 650-subject first cohort. The sequenced material came from PBMCs. This TCR derives from a woman in her late teens or twenties in good health and CMV-seropositive. V is TRBV7-8 and J is TRBJ2-7; 12 nucleotides line up with TRBD2. The CDR3 loop reads CASSSSGRAGEQYF. CDR3 DNA: TGTGCCAGCAGCTCTAGCGGGAGGGCCGGGGAGCAGTACTTC.